This entry concerns a single TCR beta chain. Antigen unknown. The data derive from a study of blood T cells in healthy people across ages. Points from the study as a whole: Both naive CD4+ cell counts and diversity were greater in long-lived donors than in aged donors.

Per the germline V gene, CDR1 is SGHRS and CDR2 is YFSETQ. This CDR3 contains 15 residues. Deletions cut 0 bases from V and 7 bases from J, with 14 bases between. It was with a sample-barcoded 5' primer and a J-beta primer mix that a second PCR of about 6 to 12 cycles was run. A single record per CDR3 protein comes from TCRdb applying MiXCR to the 5' RACE reads. The sample holds some 1 million distinct CDR3 sequences, roughly 45% seen once. The J gene is TRBJ2-1, the V gene TRBV5-1, with D uncertain. Sequenced material: blood. The TCR comes from a woman in her sixties in good health. CDR3 coding DNA: TGCGCCAGCAGCTTGGCCGTAGCCAAGGTTAATGAGCAGTTCTTC. Translated, it gives CASSLAVAKVNEQFF.